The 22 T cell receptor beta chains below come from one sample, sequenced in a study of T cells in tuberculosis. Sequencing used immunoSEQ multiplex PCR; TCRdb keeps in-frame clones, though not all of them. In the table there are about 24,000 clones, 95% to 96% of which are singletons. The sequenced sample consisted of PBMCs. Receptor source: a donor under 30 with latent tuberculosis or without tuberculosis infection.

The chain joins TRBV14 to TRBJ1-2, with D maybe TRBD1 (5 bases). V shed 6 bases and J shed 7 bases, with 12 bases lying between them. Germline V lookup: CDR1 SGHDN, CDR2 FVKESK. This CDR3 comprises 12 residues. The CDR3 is CASSPQARGYTF. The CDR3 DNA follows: TGTGCCAGCAGTCCACAGGCACGTGGCTACACCTTC.

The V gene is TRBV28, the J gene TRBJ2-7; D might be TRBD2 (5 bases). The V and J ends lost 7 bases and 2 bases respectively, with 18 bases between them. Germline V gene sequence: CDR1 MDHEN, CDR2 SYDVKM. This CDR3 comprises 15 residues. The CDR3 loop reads CASNPMERGAYEQYF. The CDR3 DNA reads TGTGCCAGCAACCCGATGGAACGGGGTGCCTACGAGCAGTACTTC. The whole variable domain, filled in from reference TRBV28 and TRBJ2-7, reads DVKVTQSSRYLVKRTGEKVFLECVQDMDHENMFWYRQDPGLGLRLIYFSYDVKMKEKGDIPEGYSVSREKKERFSLILESASTNQTSMYLCASNPMERGAYEQYFGPGTRLTVT.

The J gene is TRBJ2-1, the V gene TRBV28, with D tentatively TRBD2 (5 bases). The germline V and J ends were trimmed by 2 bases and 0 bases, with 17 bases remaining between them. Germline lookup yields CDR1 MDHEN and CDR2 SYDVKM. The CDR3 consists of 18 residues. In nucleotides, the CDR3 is TGTGCCAGCAGTTTAAGAGGTGGCGGGCAAAGCTCCTACAATGAGCAGTTCTTC. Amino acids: CASSLRGGGQSSYNEQFF.

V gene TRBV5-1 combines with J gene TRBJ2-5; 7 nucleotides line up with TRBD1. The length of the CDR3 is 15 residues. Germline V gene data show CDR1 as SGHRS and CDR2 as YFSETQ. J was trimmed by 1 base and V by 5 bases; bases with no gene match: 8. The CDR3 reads CASRSTGDSQETQYF. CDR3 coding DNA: TGCGCCAGCAGAAGCACAGGGGACAGCCAAGAGACCCAGTACTTC. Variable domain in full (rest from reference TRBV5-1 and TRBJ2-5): KAGVTQTPRYLIKTRGQQVTLSCSPISGHRSVSWYQQTPGQGLQFLFEYFSETQRNKGNFPGRFSGRQFSNSRSEMNVSTLELGDSALYLCASRSTGDSQETQYFGPGTRLLVL.

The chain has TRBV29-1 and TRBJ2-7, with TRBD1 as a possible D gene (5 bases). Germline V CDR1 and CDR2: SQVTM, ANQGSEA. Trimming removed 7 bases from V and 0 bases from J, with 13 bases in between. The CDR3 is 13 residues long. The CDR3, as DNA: TGCAGCGCCACCAGGGAAAACTCCTACGAGCAGTACTTC. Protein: CSATRENSYEQYF.

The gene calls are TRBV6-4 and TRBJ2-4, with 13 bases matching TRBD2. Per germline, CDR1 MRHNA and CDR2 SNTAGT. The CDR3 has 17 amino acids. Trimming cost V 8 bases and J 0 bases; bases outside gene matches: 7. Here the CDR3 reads CASPTSGGPLAKNIQYF. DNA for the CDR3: TGTGCCAGCCCGACTAGCGGGGGGCCGTTAGCCAAAAACATTCAGTACTTC.

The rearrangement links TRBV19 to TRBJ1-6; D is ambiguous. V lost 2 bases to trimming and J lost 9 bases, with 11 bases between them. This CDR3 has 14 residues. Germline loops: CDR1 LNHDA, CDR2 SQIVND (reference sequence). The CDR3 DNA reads TGTGCCAGTAGTATATTGCCGCGGGGTTCACCCCTCCACTTT. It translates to CASSILPRGSPLHF.

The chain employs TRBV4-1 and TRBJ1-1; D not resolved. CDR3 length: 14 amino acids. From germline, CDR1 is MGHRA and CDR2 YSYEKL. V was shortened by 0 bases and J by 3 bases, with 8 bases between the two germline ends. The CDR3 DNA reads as TGCGCCAGCAGCCAAGACCCGTCGGACACTGAAGCTTTCTTT. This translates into CASSQDPSDTEAFF.

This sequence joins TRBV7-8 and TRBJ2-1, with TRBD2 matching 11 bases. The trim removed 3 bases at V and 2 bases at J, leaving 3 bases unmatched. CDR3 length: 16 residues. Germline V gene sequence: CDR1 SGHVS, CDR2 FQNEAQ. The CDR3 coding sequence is TGTGCCAGCAGCTTCTCGGGACTAGCGGCCTACAATGAGCAGTTCTTC. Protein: CASSFSGLAAYNEQFF.

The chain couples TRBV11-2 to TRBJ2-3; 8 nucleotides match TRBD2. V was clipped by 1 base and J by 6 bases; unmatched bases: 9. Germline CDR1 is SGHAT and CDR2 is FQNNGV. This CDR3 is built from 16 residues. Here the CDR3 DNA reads TGTGCCAGCAGCTTAGTACTAGCCCGGGGGGGGGATACGCAGTATTTT. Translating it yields CASSLVLARGGDTQYF.

DNA of the CDR3: TGTGCCAGCAGCGTAGACCGGGAGACCCAGTACTTC. Protein sequence: CASSVDRETQYF. The chain recombines TRBV9 with TRBJ2-5; D is ambiguous. Trimming took 0 bases from V and 5 from J, leaving 5 bases between them. Per the germline V gene, CDR1 is SGDLS and CDR2 is YYNGEE. This CDR3 has 12 residues.

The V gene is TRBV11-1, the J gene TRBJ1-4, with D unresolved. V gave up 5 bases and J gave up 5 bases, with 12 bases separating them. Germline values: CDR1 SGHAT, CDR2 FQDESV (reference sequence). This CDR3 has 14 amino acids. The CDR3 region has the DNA TGTGCCAGCAGCCCCGGAGTCCCCAATGAAAAACTGTTTTTT. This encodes CASSPGVPNEKLFF.

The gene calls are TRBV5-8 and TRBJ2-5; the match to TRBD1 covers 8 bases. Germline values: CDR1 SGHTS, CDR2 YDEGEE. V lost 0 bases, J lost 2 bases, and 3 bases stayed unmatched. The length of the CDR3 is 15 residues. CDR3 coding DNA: TGTGCCAGCAGCTTGGACAGGGGGAGACAAGAGACCCAGTACTTC. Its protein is CASSLDRGRQETQYF.

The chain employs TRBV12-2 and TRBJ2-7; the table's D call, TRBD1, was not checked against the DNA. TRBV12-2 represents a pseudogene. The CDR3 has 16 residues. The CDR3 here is CASPRPGLTPSYEQYF. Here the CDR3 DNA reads TGTGCAAGTCCGAGGCCAGGGCTAACCCCATCCTACGAGCAGTACTTC.

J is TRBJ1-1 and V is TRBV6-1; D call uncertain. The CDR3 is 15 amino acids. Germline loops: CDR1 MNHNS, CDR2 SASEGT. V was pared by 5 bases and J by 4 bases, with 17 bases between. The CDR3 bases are TGTGCCAGCAGTACGTCCCGGGTGGGTTTCACTGAAGCTTTCTTT. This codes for CASSTSRVGFTEAFF.

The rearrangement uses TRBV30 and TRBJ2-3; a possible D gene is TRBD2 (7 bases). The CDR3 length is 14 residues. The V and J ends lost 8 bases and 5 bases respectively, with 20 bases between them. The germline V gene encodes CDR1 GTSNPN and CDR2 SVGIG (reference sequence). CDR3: CAGERGGVGDTQYF. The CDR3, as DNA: TGTGCCGGAGAGAGGGGGGGGGTAGGAGATACGCAGTATTTT.

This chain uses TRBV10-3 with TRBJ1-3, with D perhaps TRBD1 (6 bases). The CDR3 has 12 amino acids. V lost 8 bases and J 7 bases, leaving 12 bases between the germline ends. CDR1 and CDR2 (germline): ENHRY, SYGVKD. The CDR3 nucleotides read TGTGCCATCGGAGGGAGGGGGAACACCATATATTTT. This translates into CAIGGRGNTIYF.

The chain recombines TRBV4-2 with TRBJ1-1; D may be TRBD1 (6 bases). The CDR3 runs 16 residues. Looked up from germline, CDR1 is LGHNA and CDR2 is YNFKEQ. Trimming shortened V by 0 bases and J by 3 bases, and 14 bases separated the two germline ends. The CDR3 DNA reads TGTGCCAGCAGCCAAGACCAGGGCTCAGGGGACACTGAAGCTTTCTTT. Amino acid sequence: CASSQDQGSGDTEAFF.

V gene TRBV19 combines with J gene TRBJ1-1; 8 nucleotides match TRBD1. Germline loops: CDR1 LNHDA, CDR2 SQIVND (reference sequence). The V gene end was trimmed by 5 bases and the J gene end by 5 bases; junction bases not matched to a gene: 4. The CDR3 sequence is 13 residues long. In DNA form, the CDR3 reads TGTGCCAGTAGTCCAGACAGGGGTACTGAAGCTTTCTTT. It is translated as CASSPDRGTEAFF.

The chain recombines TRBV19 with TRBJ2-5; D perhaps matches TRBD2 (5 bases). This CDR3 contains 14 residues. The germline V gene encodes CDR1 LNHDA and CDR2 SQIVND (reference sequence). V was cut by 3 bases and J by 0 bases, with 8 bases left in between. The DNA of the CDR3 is TGTGCCAGTAGTATTTCCGGGAACCAAGAGACCCAGTACTTC. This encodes CASSISGNQETQYF.

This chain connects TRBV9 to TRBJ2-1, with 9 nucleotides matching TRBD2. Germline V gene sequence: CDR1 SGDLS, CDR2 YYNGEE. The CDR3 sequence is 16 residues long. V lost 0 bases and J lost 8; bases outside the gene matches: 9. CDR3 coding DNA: TGTGCCAGCAGCGTAGGGGCTAGCGGGGCTTGGGATGAGCAGTTCTTC. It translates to CASSVGASGAWDEQFF.

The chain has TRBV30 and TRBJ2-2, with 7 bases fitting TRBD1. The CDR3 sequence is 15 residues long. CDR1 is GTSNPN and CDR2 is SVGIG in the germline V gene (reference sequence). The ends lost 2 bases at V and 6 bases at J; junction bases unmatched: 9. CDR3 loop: CAWSNKGASPGELFF. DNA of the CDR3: TGTGCCTGGAGTAACAAGGGGGCGTCCCCCGGGGAGCTGTTTTTT.